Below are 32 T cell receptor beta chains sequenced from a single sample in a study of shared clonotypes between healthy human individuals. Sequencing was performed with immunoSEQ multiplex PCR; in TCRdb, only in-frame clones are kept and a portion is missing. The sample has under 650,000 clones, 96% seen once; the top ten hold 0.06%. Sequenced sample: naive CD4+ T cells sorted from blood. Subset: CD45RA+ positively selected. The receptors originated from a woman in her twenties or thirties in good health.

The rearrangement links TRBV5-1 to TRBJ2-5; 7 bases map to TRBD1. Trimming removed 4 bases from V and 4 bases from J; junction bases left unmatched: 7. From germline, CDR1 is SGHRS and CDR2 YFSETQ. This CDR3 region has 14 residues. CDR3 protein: CASSRGQRAETQYF. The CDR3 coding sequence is TGCGCCAGCAGCCGGGGACAGAGGGCAGAGACCCAGTACTTC.

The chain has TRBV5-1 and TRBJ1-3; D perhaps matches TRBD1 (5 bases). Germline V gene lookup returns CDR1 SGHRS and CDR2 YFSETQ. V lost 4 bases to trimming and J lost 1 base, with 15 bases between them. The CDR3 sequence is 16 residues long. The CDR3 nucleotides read TGCGCCAGCAGCCTGGCTCCGACAGAATCTGGAAACACCATATATTTT. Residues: CASSLAPTESGNTIYF. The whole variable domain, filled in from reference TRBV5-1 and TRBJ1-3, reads KAGVTQTPRYLIKTRGQQVTLSCSPISGHRSVSWYQQTPGQGLQFLFEYFSETQRNKGNFPGRFSGRQFSNSRSEMNVSTLELGDSALYLCASSLAPTESGNTIYFGEGSWLTVV.

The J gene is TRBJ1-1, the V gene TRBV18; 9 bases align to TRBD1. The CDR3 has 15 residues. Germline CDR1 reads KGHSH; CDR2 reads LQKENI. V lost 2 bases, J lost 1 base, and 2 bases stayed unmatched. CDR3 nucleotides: TGTGCCAGCTCACCAGGACAGGGGCCGAACACTGAAGCTTTCTTT. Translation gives CASSPGQGPNTEAFF.

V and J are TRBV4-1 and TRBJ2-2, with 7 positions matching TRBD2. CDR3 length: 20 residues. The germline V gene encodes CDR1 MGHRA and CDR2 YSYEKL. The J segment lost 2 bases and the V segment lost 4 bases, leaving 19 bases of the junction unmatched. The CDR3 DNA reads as TGCGCCAGCAGCCTACGATCGCGGTCTAGCGGAAACGTAAACACCGGGGAGCTGTTTTTT. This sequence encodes CASSLRSRSSGNVNTGELFF.

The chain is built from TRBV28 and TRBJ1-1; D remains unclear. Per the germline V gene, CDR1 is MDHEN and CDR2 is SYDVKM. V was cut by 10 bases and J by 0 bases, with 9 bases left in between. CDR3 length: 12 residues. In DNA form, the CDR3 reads TGTGCCACCAGATCTGTGAACACTGAAGCTTTCTTT. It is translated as CATRSVNTEAFF. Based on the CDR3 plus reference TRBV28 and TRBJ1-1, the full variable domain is DVKVTQSSRYLVKRTGEKVFLECVQDMDHENMFWYRQDPGLGLRLIYFSYDVKMKEKGDIPEGYSVSREKKERFSLILESASTNQTSMYLCATRSVNTEAFFGQGTRLTVV.

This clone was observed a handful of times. The chain's CDR3 is CASSESVDTEAFF. In nucleotides, the CDR3 is TGTGCCAGCAGTGAATCGGTCGACACTGAAGCTTTCTTT. V usage is TRBV2 and J usage is TRBJ1-1; D is unclear. This CDR3 region has 13 residues. The V end lost 2 bases, the J end lost 3 bases, and 7 bases lay between the germline ends. Germline V gives CDR1 SNHLY, CDR2 FYNNEI.

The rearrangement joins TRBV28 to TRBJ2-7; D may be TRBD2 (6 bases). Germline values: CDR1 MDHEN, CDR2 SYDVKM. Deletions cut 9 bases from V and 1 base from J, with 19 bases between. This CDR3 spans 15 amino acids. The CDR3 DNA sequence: TGTGCCAGTTGGGGGGTCTCAACGCTATCCTACGAGCAGTACTTC. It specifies CASWGVSTLSYEQYF.

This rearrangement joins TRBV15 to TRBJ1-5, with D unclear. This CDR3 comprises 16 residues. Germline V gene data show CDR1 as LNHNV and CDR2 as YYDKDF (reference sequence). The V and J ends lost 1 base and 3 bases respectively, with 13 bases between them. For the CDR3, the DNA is TGTGCCACCAGCAGAGCCCTCGGACGCAACAATCAGCCCCAGCATTTT. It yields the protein CATSRALGRNNQPQHF.

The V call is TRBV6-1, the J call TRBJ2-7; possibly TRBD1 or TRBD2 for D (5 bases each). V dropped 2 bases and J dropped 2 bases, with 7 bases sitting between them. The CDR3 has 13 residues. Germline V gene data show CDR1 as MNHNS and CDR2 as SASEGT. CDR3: CASSERGAYEQYF. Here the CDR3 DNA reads TGTGCCAGCAGTGAACGGGGCGCCTACGAGCAGTACTTC.

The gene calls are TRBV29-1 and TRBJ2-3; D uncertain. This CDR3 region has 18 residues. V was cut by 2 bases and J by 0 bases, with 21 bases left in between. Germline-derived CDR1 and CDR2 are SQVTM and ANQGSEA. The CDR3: CSVESGYIWHASTDTQYF. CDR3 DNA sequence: TGCAGCGTTGAATCCGGGTACATATGGCATGCTAGCACAGATACGCAGTATTTT.

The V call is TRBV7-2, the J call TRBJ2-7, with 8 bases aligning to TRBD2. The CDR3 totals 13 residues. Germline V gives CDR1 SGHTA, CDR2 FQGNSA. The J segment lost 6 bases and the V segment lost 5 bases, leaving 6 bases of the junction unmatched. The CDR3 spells CASSPTGGGEQYF. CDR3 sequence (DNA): TGTGCCAGCAGCCCCACGGGAGGGGGCGAGCAGTACTTC.

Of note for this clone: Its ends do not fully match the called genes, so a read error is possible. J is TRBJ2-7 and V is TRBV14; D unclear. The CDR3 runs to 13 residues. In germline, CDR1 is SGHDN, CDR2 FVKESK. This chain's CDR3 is CASSQVPYHEQYF. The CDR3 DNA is TGTGCCAGCAGTCAAGTGCCTTACCACGAGCAGTACTTC. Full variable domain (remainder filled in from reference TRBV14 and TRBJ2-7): EAGVTQFPSHSVIEKGQTVTLRCDPISGHDNLYWYRRVMGKEIKFLLHFVKESKQDESGMPNNRFLAERTGGTYSTLKVQPAELEDSGVYFCASSQVPYHEQYFGPGTRLTVT.

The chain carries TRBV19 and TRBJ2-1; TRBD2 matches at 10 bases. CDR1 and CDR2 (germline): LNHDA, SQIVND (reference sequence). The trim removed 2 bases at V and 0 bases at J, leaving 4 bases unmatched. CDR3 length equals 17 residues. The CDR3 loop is CASSISSGGVSYNEQFF. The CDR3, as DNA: TGTGCCAGTAGTATATCTAGCGGGGGCGTCTCCTACAATGAGCAGTTCTTC.

The CDR3, as DNA: TGTGCCAGCAGCTTAGTAGGGTCAGGGCCCCAGCCCCAGCATTTT. Translating gives CASSLVGSGPQPQHF. This sequence joins TRBV7-2 and TRBJ1-5; tentative D call: TRBD1 (5 bases). Trimming cost V 1 base and J 7 bases, with 14 bases left between them. Germline CDR1 reads SGHTA; CDR2 reads FQGNSA. The CDR3 runs 15 residues.

This CDR3 reads CASSLSGGFPSYGYTF. CDR3 in DNA: TGTGCCAGCAGTTTATCCGGAGGGTTCCCCAGCTATGGCTACACCTTC. The chain recombines TRBV28 with TRBJ1-2; D gene ambiguous. Germline-derived CDR1 and CDR2 are MDHEN and SYDVKM. The CDR3 loop spans 16 amino acids. Between the trimmed V and J ends, which lost 1 base and 4 bases, there was a span of 16 bases.

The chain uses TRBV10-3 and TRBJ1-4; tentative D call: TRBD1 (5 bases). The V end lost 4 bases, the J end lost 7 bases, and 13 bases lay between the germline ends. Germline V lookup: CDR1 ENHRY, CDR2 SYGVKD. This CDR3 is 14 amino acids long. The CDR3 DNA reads TGTGCCATCAGTGTGACAGAGGAAGGTGAAAAACTGTTTTTT. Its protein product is CAISVTEEGEKLFF.

The CDR3 DNA is TGTGCCAGCAGCCCCGGGGACCCACATTTTGGGCAGTACTTC. Protein sequence: CASSPGDPHFGQYF. The rearrangement links TRBV6-5 to TRBJ2-5; D possibly uses TRBD1 or TRBD2 (5 bases each). V shed 6 bases and J shed 11 bases, with 22 bases lying between them. Germline values: CDR1 MNHEY, CDR2 SVGAGI. The CDR3 loop spans 14 amino acids.

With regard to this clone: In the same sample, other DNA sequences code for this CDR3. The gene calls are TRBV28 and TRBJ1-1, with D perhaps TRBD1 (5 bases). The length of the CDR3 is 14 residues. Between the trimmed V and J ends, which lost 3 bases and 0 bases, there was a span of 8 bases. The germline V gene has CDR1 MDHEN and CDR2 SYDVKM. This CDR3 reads CASSFGTLNTEAFF. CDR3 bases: TGTGCCAGCAGTTTCGGGACCTTGAACACTGAAGCTTTCTTT.

The CDR3 loop reads CASKTDRVNTEAFF. For the CDR3, the DNA is TGTGCCAGCAAGACTGACAGGGTGAACACTGAAGCTTTCTTT. This sequence joins TRBV2 and TRBJ1-1; 7 bases map to TRBD1. The CDR3 has 14 residues. V was clipped by 7 bases and J by 0 bases; unmatched bases: 5. Germline CDR1 is SNHLY and CDR2 is FYNNEI.

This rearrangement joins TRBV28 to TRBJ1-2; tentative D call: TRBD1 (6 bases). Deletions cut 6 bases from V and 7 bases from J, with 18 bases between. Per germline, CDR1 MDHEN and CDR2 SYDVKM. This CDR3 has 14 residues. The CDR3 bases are TGTGCCAGCAGATGGGTGGGGGCCCCGGGTGGCTACACCTTC. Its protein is CASRWVGAPGGYTF.

The CDR3 DNA sequence: TGTGCCAGCAGCCCCAGGACGTCATTCACTGAAGCTTTCTTT. Translated, it gives CASSPRTSFTEAFF. The gene calls are TRBV7-9 and TRBJ1-1; D gene uncertain. This CDR3 comprises 14 residues. Germline values: CDR1 SEHNR, CDR2 FQNEAQ (reference sequence). V lost 5 bases, J lost 4 bases, and 14 bases lay in between. Together with reference TRBV7-9 and TRBJ1-1, the CDR3 gives the full variable domain: DTGVSQNPRHKITKRGQNVTFRCDPISEHNRLYWYRQTLGQGPEFLTYFQNEAQLEKSRLLSDRFSAERPKGSFSTLEIQRTEQGDSAMYLCASSPRTSFTEAFFGQGTRLTVV.

The CDR3: CASRLVGTDTQYF. The CDR3 DNA reads as TGTGCCAGCAGGCTGGTGGGCACAGATACGCAGTATTTT. V is TRBV28 and J is TRBJ2-3; D not certain. CDR1 and CDR2 (germline): MDHEN, SYDVKM. V dropped 6 bases and J dropped 1 base, with 8 bases sitting between them. The CDR3 extends over 13 amino acids.

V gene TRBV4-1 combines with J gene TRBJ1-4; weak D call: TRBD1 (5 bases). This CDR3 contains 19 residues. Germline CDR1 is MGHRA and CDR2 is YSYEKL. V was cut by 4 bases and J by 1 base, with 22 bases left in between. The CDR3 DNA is TGCGCCAGCAGCCCCCTCGCGCCCCGGGGCATAGGAACTAATGAAAAACTGTTTTTT. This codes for CASSPLAPRGIGTNEKLFF.

CDR3: CASSIRAVAGVGYNEQFF. The CDR3 nucleotides are TGTGCCAGTAGTATTCGCGCGGTGGCGGGAGTGGGGTACAATGAGCAGTTCTTC. The J gene is TRBJ2-1, the V gene TRBV19, with 7 bases lining up with TRBD2. The ends lost 3 bases at V and 4 bases at J; junction bases unmatched: 15. The CDR3 totals 18 residues. From germline, CDR1 is LNHDA and CDR2 SQIVND (reference sequence).

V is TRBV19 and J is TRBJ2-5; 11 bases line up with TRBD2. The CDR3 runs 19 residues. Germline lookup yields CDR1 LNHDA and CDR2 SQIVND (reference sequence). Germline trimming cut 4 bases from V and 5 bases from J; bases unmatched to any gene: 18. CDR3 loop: CASSTDFETSGMLGETQYF. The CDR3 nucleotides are TGTGCCAGTAGTACCGACTTTGAGACTAGCGGGATGCTTGGCGAGACCCAGTACTTC.

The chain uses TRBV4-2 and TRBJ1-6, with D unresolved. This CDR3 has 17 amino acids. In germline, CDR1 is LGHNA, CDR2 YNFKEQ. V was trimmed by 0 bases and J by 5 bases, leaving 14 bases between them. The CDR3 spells CASSQEDGWANNSPLHF. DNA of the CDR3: TGTGCCAGCAGCCAAGAGGACGGTTGGGCCAATAATTCACCCCTCCACTTT.

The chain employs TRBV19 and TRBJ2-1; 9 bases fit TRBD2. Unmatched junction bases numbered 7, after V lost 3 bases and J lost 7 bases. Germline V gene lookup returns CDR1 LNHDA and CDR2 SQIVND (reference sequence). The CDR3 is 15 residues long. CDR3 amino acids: CASSITPLAGNEQFF. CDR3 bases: TGTGCCAGTAGTATCACCCCTCTAGCGGGAAATGAGCAGTTCTTC.

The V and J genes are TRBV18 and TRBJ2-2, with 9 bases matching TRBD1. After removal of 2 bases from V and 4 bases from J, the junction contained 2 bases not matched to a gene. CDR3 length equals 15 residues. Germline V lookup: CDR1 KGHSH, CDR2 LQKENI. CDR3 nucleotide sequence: TGTGCCAGCTCACCAGGGACAGGGAGCACCGGGGAGCTGTTTTTT. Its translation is CASSPGTGSTGELFF.

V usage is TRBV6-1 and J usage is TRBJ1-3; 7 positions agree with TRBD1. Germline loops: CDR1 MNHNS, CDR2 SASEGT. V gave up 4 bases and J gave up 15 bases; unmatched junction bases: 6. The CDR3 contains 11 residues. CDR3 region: CASSVNRGRYF. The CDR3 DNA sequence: TGTGCCAGCAGTGTAAACAGGGGACGATATTTT.

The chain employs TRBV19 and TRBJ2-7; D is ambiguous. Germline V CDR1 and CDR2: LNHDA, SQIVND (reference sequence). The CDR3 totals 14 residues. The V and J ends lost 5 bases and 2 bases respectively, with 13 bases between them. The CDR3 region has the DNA TGTGCCAGTAGTGGGCTAGGTCTTCCCTACGAGCAGTACTTC. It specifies CASSGLGLPYEQYF.

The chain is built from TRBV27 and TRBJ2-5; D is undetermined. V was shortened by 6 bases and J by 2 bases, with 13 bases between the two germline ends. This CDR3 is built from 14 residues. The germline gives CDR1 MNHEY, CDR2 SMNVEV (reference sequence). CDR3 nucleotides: TGTGCCAGCAGCTCAACCGGATCACAAGAGACCCAGTACTTC. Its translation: CASSSTGSQETQYF.

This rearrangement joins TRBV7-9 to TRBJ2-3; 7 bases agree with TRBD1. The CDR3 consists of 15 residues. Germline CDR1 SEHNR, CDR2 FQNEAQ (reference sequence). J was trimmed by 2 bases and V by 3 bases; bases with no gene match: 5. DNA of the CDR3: TGTGCCAGCAGCTTCGGGACAGATTTCACAGATACGCAGTATTTT. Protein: CASSFGTDFTDTQYF.